A selection of T cell receptor beta chains follows, all from one sample in a study of T cell repertoires in cytomegalovirus infection. TCRdb re-derived calls from the reads in MiXCR, one entry per CDR3 protein. The sample records roughly 500,000 distinct CDR3 sequences, approximately 10% being singletons. Material: PBMCs. Receptor source: a human donor in good health (CMV status not recorded). Some clones in this sample may be carry-over from other donors' samples. Each CDR3 is given with its conserved first and last residue. D genes are given only for firm matches. A row's size may be missing; if present it is once, few, many or a size class.

clone size,D gene,J gene,V gene,CDR3 protein,CDR3 DNA
-,TRBD2,TRBJ2-1,TRBV20-1,CSARIRLAGGNEQFF,TGCAGTGCCCGAATCCGCCTAGCGGGGGGCAATGAGCAGTTCTTC
many,TRBD1,TRBJ1-5,TRBV19,CASRRDRAVQPQHF,TGTGCCAGTAGGCGGGACAGGGCGGTTCAGCCCCAGCATTTT
few,-,TRBJ1-5,TRBV6-1,CASSNRGENQPQHF,TGTGCCAGCAGTAACCGGGGAGAAAATCAGCCCCAGCATTTT
many,TRBD2,TRBJ2-3,TRBV28,CASSYTGLAPGGTQYF,TGTGCCAGCAGTTATACAGGACTAGCGCCGGGTGGCACGCAGTATTTT
many,TRBD1,TRBJ1-2,TRBV6-1,CASRQTGEGNYGYTF,TGTGCCAGCAGACAGACAGGGGAGGGGAACTATGGCTACACCTTC
many,-,TRBJ2-4,TRBV28,CASSDRFMVLDIQYF,TGTGCCAGCAGCGACAGGTTCATGGTCCTCGACATTCAGTACTTC
many,TRBD1,TRBJ2-2,TRBV24-1,CATSGQGNTGELFF,TGTGCCACCAGTGGACAGGGGAACACCGGGGAGCTGTTTTTT
many,-,TRBJ2-1,TRBV7-9,CASSNSGTGNNEQFF,TGTGCCAGCAGCAATTCCGGGACTGGAAACAATGAGCAGTTCTTC
many,-,TRBJ1-1,TRBV12-3/TRBV12-4,CASSFSANTNTEAFF,TGTGCCAGCAGTTTCTCGGCAAATACGAACACTGAAGCTTTCTTT
few,-,TRBJ1-2,TRBV7-9,CASTFRVPADYGYTF,TGTGCCAGCACCTTCAGGGTGCCCGCCGACTATGGCTACACCTTC
many,-,TRBJ1-1,TRBV19,CASSIDGFLNTEAFF,TGTGCCAGTAGTATAGACGGCTTTTTGAACACTGAAGCTTTCTTT
many,TRBD2,TRBJ2-3,TRBV6-4,CASSGTSGRATQYF,TGTGCCAGCAGTGGGACTAGCGGGAGGGCTACGCAGTATTTT
many,TRBD1,TRBJ2-7,TRBV2,CASSDRGLVEQYF,TGTGCCAGCAGTGACAGGGGGCTGGTCGAGCAGTACTTC
few,-,TRBJ2-2,TRBV20-1,CSASGPWILTGELFF,TGCAGTGCTAGCGGGCCGTGGATTTTAACTGGGGAGCTGTTTTTT
few,TRBD2,TRBJ2-7,TRBV4-1,CASSQGGGIKYF,TGCGCCAGCAGCCAAGGGGGGGGAATTAAGTACTTC
few,-,TRBJ1-6,TRBV6-5,CASSDWDKYNSPLHF,TGTGCCAGCAGTGACTGGGACAAATATAATTCACCCCTCCACTTT
-,-,TRBJ2-5,TRBV7-2,CASSWGGGGTQETQYF,TGTGCCAGCAGCTGGGGGGGGGGGGGCACGCAGGAGACCCAGTACTTC